The present T cell receptor beta chain was sequenced within a study of blood T cell repertoires in COVID-19. The CDR3 runs 15 residues. Germline V lookup: CDR1 LNHDA, CDR2 SQIVND (reference sequence). Germline trimming cut 6 bases from V and 8 bases from J; bases unmatched to any gene: 11. This clone was recorded only once. TCRdb's table, derived via immunoSEQ multiplex PCR, lists solely in-frame clones and lacks some. The sample yields about 64,000 clones, approximately 90% seen once. Material: peripheral blood. This TCR was sampled from an elderly woman with active COVID-19. The chain combines TRBV19 with TRBJ2-1; 9 bases fit TRBD1. Here the CDR3 reads CASRARTGVGDEQFF. The CDR3 nucleotides read TGTGCCAGTAGGGCTCGGACAGGGGTAGGAGATGAGCAGTTCTTC.